Sequencing of this T cell receptor (beta chain) was carried out in a study of blood T cell repertoires in COVID-19. Looking at the study overall: Both acute and convalescent COVID-19 samples were obtained from the United States, Italy and Spain. From T cells, B-cell-depleted T cells, or PBMCs came the material, which was cDNA or gDNA.

This clone was observed a single time. Germline V lookup: CDR1 SGHDN, CDR2 FVKESK. The CDR3 sequence is 13 residues long. Trimming stripped 4 bases from V and 2 bases from J, with 7 bases between. Original processing methods: Nucleated cell counts were estimated from reference gene primer amplification. Sequenced by immunoSEQ multiplex PCR; TCRdb stores in-frame clones only, minus some. That table gives V, J and clone size, and the DNA gave D and trimming. The sample records roughly 92,000 clones, 65% to 85% being singletons. The sample consisted of peripheral blood. The source is a woman of 80 years or more with active or convalescent COVID-19. The V call is TRBV14, the J call TRBJ2-3; no clear D. The chain's CDR3 is CASSLQNTDTQYF. The CDR3 nucleotides read TGTGCCAGCAGCCTCCAAAACACAGATACGCAGTATTTT.